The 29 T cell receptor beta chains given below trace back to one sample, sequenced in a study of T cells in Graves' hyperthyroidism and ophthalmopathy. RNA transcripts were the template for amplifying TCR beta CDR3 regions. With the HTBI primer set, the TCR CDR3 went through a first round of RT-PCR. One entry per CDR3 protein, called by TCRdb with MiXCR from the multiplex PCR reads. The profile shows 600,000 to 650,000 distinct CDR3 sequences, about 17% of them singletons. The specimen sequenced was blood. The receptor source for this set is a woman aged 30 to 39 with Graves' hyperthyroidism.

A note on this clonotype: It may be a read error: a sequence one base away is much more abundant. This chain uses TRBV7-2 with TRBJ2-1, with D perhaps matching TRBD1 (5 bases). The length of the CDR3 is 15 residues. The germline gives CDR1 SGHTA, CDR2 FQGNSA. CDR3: CASSLAGVMDNGQFF. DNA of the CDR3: TGTGCCAGCAGCTTAGCAGGAGTAATGGACAATGGGCAGTTCTTC.

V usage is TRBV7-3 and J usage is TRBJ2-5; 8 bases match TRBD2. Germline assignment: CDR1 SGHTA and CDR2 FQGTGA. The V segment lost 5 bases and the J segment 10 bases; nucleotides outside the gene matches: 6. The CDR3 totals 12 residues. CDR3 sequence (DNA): TGTGCCAGCAGCCGGGAGGGGGGAGACCAGTACTTC. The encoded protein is CASSREGGDQYF.

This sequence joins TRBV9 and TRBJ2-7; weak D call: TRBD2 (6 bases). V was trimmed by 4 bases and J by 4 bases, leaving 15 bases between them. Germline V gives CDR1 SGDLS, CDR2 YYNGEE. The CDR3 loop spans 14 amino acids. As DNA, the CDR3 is TGTGCCAGCAGCCCTACGGGAGTCTGGTACGAGCAGTACTTC. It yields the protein CASSPTGVWYEQYF. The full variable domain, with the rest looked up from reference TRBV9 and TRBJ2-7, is DSGVTQTPKHLITATGQRVTLRCSPRSGDLSVYWYQQSLDQGLQFLIQYYNGEERAKGNILERFSAQQFPDLHSELNLSSLELGDSALYFCASSPTGVWYEQYFGPGTRLTVT.

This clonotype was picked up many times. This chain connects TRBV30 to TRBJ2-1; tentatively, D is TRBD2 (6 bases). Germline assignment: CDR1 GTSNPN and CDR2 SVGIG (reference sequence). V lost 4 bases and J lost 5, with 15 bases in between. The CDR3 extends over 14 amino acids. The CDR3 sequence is CAWTTGGSDNEQFF. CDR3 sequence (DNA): TGTGCCTGGACCACAGGAGGGTCCGACAATGAGCAGTTCTTC.

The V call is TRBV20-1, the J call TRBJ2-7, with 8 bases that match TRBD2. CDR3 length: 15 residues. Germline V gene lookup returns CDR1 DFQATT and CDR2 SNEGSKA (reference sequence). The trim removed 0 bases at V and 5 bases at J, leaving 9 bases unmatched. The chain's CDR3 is CSARDHMTSVHEQYF. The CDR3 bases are TGCAGTGCTAGAGATCACATGACTAGCGTGCACGAGCAGTACTTC.

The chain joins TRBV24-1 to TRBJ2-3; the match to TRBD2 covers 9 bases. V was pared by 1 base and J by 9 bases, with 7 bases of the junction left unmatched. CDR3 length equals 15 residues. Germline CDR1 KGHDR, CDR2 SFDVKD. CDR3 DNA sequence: TGTGCCACCAGTGATTTTGCGGGGGGGCCGCAAACGCAGTATTTT. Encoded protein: CATSDFAGGPQTQYF.

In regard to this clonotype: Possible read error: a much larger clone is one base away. The CDR3: CASTPHKNTEALF. The CDR3, as DNA: TGTGCCAGCACCCCCCACAAGAACACTGAAGCTTTATTT. The gene calls are TRBV7-2 and TRBJ1-1; D not certain. Germline V gives CDR1 SGHTA, CDR2 FQGNSA. The length of the CDR3 is 13 residues.

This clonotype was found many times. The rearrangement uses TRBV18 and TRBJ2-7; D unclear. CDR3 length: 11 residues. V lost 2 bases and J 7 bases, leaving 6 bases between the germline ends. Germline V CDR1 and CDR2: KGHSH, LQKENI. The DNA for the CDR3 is TGTGCCAGCTCACCAAACGCAGAGCAGTACTTC. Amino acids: CASSPNAEQYF.

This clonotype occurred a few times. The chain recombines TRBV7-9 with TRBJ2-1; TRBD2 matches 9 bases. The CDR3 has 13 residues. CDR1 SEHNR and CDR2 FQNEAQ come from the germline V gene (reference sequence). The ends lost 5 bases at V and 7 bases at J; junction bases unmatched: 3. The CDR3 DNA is TGTGCCAGCAGCCCTAGCGGGGCGAATGAGCAGTTCTTC. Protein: CASSPSGANEQFF.

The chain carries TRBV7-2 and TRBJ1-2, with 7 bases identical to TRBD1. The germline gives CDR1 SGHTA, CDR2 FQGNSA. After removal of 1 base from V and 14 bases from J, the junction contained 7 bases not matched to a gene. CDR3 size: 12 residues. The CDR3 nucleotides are TGTGCCAGCAGCTTAGATGTCAGGGGGGAGACCTTC. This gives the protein CASSLDVRGETF.

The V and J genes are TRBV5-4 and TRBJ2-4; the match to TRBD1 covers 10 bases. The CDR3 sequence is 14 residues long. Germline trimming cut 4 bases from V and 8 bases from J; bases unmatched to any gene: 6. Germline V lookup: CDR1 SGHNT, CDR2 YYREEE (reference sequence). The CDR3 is CASSGGQGNDIQYF. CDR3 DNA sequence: TGTGCCAGCAGCGGGGGACAGGGGAATGACATTCAGTACTTC.

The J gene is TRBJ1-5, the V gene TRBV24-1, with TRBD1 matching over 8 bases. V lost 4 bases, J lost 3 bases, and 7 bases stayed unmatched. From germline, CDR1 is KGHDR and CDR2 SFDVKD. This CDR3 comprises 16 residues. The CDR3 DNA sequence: TGTGCCACCAGTGAAGCCGGGACAGGATACAATCAGCCCCAGCATTTT. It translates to CATSEAGTGYNQPQHF.

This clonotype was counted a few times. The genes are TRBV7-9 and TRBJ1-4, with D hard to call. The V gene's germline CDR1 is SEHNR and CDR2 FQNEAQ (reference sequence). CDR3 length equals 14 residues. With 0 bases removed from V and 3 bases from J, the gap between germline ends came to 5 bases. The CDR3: CASSLAVSNEKLFF. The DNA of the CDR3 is TGTGCCAGCAGCTTAGCGGTGTCTAATGAAAAACTGTTTTTT.

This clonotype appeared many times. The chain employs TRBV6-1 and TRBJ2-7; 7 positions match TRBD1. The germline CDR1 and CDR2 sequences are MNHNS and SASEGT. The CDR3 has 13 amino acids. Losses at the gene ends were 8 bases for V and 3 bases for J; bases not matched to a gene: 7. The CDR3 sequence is CASGSGTDYEQYF. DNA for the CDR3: TGTGCCAGCGGGTCCGGGACAGACTACGAGCAGTACTTC.

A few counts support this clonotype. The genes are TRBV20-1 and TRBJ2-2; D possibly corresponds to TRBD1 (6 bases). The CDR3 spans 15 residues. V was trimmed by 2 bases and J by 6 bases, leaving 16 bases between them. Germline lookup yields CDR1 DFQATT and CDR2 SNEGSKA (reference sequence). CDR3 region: CSARNHVAGAGELFF. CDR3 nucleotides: TGCAGTGCTAGAAATCACGTCGCAGGGGCCGGGGAGCTGTTTTTT.

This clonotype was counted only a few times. Here the CDR3 reads CASRQQGATGELFF. CDR3 nucleotide sequence: TGTGCCAGCAGACAACAGGGGGCCACCGGGGAGCTGTTTTTT. V and J are TRBV6-1 and TRBJ2-2; 9 nucleotides align to TRBD1. This CDR3 comprises 14 residues. CDR1 is MNHNS and CDR2 is SASEGT in the germline V gene. Trimming at V came to 6 bases and at J to 4 bases, leaving 3 bases not matched to a gene.

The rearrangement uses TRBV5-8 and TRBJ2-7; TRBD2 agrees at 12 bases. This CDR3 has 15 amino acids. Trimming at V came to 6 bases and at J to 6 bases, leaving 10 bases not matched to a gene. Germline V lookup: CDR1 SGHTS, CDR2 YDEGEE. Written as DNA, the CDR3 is TGTGCCAGCAACCCCCTAGCGGGAGGGCCAGGCGAGCAGTACTTC. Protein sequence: CASNPLAGGPGEQYF. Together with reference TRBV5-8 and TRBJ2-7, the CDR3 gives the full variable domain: EAGVTQSPTHLIKTRGQQATLRCSPISGHTSVYWYQQALGLGLQFLLWYDEGEERNRGNFPPRFSGRQFPNYSSELNVNALELEDSALYLCASNPLAGGPGEQYFGPGTRLTVT.

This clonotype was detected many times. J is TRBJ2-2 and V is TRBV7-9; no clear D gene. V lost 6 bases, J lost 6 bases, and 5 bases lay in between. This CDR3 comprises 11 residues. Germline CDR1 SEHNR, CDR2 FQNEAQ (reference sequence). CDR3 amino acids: CASSPPGELFF. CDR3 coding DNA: TGTGCCAGCAGTCCCCCCGGGGAGCTGTTTTTT. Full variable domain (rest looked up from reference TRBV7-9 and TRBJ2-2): DTGVSQNPRHKITKRGQNVTFRCDPISEHNRLYWYRQTLGQGPEFLTYFQNEAQLEKSRLLSDRFSAERPKGSFSTLEIQRTEQGDSAMYLCASSPPGELFFGEGSRLTVL.

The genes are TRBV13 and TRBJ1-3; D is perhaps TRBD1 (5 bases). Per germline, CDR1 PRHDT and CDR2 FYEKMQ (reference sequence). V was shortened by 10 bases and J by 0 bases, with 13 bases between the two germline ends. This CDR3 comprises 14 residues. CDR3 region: CATTRGDSGNTIYF. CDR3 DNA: TGTGCCACCACCCGGGGGGACTCTGGAAACACCATATATTTT. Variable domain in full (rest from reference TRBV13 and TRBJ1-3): AAGVIQSPRHLIKEKRETATLKCYPIPRHDTVYWYQQGPGQDPQFLISFYEKMQSDKGSIPDRFSAQQFSDYHSELNMSSLELGDSALYFCATTRGDSGNTIYFGEGSWLTVV.

The CDR3 loop reads CASRRTVGNEQFF. For the CDR3, the DNA is TGTGCCAGCAGGAGGACTGTCGGGAATGAGCAGTTCTTC. The rearrangement uses TRBV27 and TRBJ2-1; D is possibly TRBD2 (5 bases). The CDR3 consists of 13 residues. Looked up from germline, CDR1 is MNHEY and CDR2 is SMNVEV (reference sequence). V was pared by 6 bases and J by 7 bases, with 13 bases between.

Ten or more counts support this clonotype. CDR3 bases: TGTGCCAGCAGTTTATTTCGGGACCACCACTGGGAGGAGACCCAGTACTTC. Translating it yields CASSLFRDHHWEETQYF. The chain uses TRBV27 and TRBJ2-5, with D perhaps given as TRBD1 or TRBD2 (5 bases each). V lost 1 base to trimming and J lost 5 bases, with 20 bases between them. CDR1 is MNHEY and CDR2 is SMNVEV in the germline V gene (reference sequence). The CDR3 runs to 17 residues.

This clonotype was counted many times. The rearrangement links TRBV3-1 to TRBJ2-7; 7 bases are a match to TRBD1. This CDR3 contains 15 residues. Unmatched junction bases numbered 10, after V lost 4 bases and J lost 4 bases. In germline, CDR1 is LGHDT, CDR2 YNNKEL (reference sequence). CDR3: CASSPIQTGLYEQYF. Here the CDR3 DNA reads TGTGCCAGCAGCCCCATCCAGACAGGGCTGTACGAGCAGTACTTC.

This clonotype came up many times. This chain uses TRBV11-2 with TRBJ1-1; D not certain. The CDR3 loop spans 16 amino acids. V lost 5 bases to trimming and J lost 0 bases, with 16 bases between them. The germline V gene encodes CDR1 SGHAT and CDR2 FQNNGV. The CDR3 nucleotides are TGTGCCAGCAGCAACCGAGGAGTCTGGATGAACACTGAAGCTTTCTTT. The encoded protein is CASSNRGVWMNTEAFF.

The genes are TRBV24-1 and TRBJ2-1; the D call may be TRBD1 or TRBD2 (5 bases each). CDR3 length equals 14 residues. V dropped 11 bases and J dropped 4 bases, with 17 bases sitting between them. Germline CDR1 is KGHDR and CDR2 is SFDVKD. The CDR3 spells CAIGRDAEYNEQFF. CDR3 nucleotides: TGTGCCATCGGCCGGGACGCCGAATACAATGAGCAGTTCTTC.

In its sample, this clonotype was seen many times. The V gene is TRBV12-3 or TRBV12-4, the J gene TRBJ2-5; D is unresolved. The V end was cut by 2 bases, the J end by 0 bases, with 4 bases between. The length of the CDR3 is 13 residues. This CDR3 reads CASSLSHQETQYF. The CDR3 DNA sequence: TGTGCCAGCAGTTTATCCCACCAAGAGACCCAGTACTTC.

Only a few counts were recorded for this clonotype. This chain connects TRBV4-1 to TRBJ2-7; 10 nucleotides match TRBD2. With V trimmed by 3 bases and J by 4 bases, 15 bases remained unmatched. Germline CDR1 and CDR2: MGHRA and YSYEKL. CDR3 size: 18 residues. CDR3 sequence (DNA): TGCGCCAGCAGCCAGGGTGATAGCTTTAGCGGGAGGAAATACGAGCAGTACTTC. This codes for CASSQGDSFSGRKYEQYF.

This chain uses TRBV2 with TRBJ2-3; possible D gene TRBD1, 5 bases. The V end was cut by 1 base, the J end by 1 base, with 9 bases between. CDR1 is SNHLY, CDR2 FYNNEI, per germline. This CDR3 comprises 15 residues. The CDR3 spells CASSEGRRGTDTQYF. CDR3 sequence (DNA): TGTGCCAGCAGTGAAGGGCGCAGGGGCACAGATACGCAGTATTTT.

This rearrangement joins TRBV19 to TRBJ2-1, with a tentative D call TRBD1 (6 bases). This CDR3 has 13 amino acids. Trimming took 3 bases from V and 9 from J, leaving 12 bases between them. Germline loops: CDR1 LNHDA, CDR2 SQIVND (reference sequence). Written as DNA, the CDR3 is TGTGCCAGTAGTATTAATGGGGGCCGTGAGCAGTTCTTC. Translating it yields CASSINGGREQFF.

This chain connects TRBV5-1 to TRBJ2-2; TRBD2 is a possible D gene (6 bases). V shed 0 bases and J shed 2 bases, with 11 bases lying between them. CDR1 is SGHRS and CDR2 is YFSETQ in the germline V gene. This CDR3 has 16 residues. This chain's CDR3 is CASSLEAGINTGELFF. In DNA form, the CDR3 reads TGCGCCAGCAGCTTGGAGGCGGGGATAAACACCGGGGAGCTGTTTTTT.